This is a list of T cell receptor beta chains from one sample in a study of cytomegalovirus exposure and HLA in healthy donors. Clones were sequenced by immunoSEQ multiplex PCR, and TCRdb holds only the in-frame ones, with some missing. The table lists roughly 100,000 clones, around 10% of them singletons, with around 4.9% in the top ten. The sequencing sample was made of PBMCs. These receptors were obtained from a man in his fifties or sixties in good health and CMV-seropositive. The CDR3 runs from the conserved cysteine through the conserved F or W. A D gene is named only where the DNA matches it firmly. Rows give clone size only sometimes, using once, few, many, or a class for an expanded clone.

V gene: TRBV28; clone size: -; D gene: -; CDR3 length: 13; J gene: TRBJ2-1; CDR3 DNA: TGTGCCAGCAGCCTCCCCTCCTACAATGAGCAGTTCTTC; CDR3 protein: CASSLPSYNEQFF
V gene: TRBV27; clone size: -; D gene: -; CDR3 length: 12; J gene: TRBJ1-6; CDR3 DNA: TGTGCCAGCAGTTTTCTGAATTCACCCCTCCACTTT; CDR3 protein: CASSFLNSPLHF
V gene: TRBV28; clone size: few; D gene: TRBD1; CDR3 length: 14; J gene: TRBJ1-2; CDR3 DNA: TGTGCCAGCAGTTACGGGACAGGGGTTAGAGGCTACACCTTC; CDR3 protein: CASSYGTGVRGYTF
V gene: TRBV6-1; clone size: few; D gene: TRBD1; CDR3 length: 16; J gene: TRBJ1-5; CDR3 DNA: TGTGCCAGCAGTGGAGCTTCACCAGGGGGCTCTCAGCCCCAGCATTTT; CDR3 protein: CASSGASPGGSQPQHF
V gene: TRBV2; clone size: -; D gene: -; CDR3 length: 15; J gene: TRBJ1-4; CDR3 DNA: TGTGCCAGCAGTGAAGCGCTTCGCGGGAATGAAAAACTGTTTTTT; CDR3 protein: CASSEALRGNEKLFF
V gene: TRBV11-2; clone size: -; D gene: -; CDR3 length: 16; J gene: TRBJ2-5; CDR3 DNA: TGTGCCAGCAGCATACTCCTCGGAGGGCTACAAGAGACCCAGTACTTC; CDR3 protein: CASSILLGGLQETQYF
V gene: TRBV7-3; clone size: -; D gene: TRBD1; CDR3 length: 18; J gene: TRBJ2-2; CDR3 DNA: TGTGCCAGCAGCATCGGCCTACAGGGGGCGTCGAACACCGGGGAGCTGTTTTTT; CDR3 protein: CASSIGLQGASNTGELFF
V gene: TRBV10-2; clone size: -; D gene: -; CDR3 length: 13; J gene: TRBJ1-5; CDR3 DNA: TGCGCCAGCAGCGCCGCCTTCGCCGGGCCCCAGCATTTT; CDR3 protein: CASSAAFAGPQHF
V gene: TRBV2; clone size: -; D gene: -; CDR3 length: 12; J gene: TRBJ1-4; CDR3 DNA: TGTGCCAGCATGGGCATTAATGAAAAACTGTTTTTT; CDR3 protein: CASMGINEKLFF
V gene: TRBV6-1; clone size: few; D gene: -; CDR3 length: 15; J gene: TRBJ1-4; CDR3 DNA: TGTGCCAGCAGCTTCAGGGTTACCGATAATGAAAAACTGTTTTTT; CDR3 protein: CASSFRVTDNEKLFF
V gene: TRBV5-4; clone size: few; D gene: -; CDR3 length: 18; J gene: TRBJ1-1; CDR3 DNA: TGTGCCAGCAGCGGGAGGGTGATGGGGGGTAGGGGAAACACTGAAGCTTTCTTT; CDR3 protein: CASSGRVMGGRGNTEAFF
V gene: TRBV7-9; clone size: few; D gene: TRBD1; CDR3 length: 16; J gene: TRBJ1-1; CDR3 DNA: TGTGCCAGCAGCTTTACTACCGGGACAGAGAACACTGAAGCTTTCTTT; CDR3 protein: CASSFTTGTENTEAFF
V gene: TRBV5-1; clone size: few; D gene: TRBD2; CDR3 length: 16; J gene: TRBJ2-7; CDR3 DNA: TGCGCCAGCAGCCCGTACCTACTAGCGGGAGGGACCGAGCAGTACTTC; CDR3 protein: CASSPYLLAGGTEQYF
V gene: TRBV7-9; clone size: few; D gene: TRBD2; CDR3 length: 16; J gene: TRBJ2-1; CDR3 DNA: TGTGCCAGCAGCCTCGGGGTGGGCGGGAGAGCGTATGAGCAGTTCTTC; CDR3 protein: CASSLGVGGRAYEQFF
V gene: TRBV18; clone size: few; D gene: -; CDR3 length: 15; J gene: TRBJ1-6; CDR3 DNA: TGTGCCAGCCACGGGGAGGGAGGCTGGAATTCACCCCTCCACTTT; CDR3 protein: CASHGEGGWNSPLHF
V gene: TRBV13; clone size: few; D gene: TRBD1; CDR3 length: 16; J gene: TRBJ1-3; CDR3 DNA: TGTGCCAGCAGCCCCGGACAGGGTACGGCTGGAAACACCATATATTTT; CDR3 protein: CASSPGQGTAGNTIYF
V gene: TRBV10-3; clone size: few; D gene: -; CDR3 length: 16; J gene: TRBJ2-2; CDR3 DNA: TGTGCCATCAGTGATACAGCGGGCCAGAACACCGGGGAGCTGTTTTTT; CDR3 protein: CAISDTAGQNTGELFF
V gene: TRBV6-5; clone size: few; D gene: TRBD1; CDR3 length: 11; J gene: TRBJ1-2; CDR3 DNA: TGTGCCAGCAGCCAGGGGGGCGGCTACACCTTC; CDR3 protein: CASSQGGGYTF
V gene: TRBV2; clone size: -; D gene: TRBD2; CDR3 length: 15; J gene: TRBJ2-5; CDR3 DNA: TGTGCCAGCAGTGAATGGGCTAGCGGGAGAGAGACCCAGTACTTC; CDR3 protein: CASSEWASGRETQYF
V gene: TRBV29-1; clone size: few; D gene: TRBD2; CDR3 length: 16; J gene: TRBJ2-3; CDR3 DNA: TGCAGCGTTGGGCAAGTGGGGAGGACTAGTGGTTATACGCAGTATTTT; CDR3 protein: CSVGQVGRTSGYTQYF
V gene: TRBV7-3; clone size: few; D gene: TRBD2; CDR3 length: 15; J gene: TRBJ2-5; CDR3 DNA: TGTGCCAGCAGCTTACTGGCGGGAGGCAGGGAGACCCAGTACTTC; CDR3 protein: CASSLLAGGRETQYF
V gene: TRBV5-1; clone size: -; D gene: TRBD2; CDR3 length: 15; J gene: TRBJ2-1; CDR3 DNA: TGCGCCAGCAGCTTGGGGCTAGCGGGATACAATGAGCAGTTCTTC; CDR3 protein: CASSLGLAGYNEQFF
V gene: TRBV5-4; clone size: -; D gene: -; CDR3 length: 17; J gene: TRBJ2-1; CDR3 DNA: TGTGCCAGCAGCGACCTAACGGGACTCCGAACTGACAATGAGCAGTTCTTC; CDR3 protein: CASSDLTGLRTDNEQFF
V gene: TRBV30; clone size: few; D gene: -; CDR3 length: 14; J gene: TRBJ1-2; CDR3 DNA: TGTGCCTGGAAACTCCAGACATACGTCTATGGCTACACCTTC; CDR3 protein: CAWKLQTYVYGYTF
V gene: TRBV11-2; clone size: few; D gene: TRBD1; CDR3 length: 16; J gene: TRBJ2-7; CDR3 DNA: TGTGCCAGCAGCTTAGGCCCAGGGACAGGGGGTGGCGAGCAGTACTTC; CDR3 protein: CASSLGPGTGGGEQYF
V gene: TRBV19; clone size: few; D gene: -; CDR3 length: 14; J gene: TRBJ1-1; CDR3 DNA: TGTGCCAGTAGTATCCCGGGGGGGAACACTGAAGCTTTCTTT; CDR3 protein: CASSIPGGNTEAFF